The next 5 T cell receptor beta chains were all read from a single sample in a study of vaccination effects on CD4 cells after COVID-19. With 10 days of culture completed, CD4+ T cells were isolated. These receptors have no known antigen. Assay used: immunoSEQ multiplex PCR; TCRdb lists only in-frame clones, some missing. The sample holds over 45,000 clones, over 65% seen once. Sequencing was performed on CD4+ T cells from PBMCs cultured without peptide, taken before COVID-19 vaccination. The receptors here all came from a human donor who received a COVID-19 vaccine.

The chain joins TRBV10-3 to TRBJ2-3; D is tentatively TRBD1 or TRBD2 (5 bases each). The CDR3 consists of 12 residues. Germline loops: CDR1 ENHRY, CDR2 SYGVKD. V was cut by 8 bases and J by 6 bases, with 12 bases left in between. CDR3 sequence reads: CAIGRGEDTQYF. CDR3 nucleotides: TGTGCCATCGGTAGAGGGGAGGATACGCAGTATTTT.

The chain joins TRBV3-1 (or the pseudogene TRBV3-2) to TRBJ2-5; D tentatively reads TRBD1 or TRBD2 (5 bases each). V shed 2 bases and J shed 4 bases, with 11 bases lying between them. Germline V lookup: CDR1 LGHDT, CDR2 YNNKEL (reference sequence). This CDR3 comprises 14 residues. The CDR3 sequence: CASSQRGQGETQYF. CDR3 DNA sequence: TGTGCCAGCAGCCAAAGAGGGCAGGGAGAGACCCAGTACTTC.

The CDR3 sequence: CASSPDTSAGYTF. As DNA, the CDR3 is TGTGCCAGCTCGCCGGACACGAGTGCTGGCTACACCTTC. The chain joins TRBV18 to TRBJ1-2, with TRBD1 as a possible D gene (5 bases). Germline V gene lookup returns CDR1 KGHSH and CDR2 LQKENI. The V end was cut by 6 bases, the J end by 7 bases, with 15 bases between. The CDR3 sequence is 13 residues long.

For this clone: Other DNA sequences in the same sample also yield this CDR3. The rearrangement uses TRBV12-3 or TRBV12-4 and TRBJ1-3; perhaps TRBD1 as D (5 bases). V lost 1 base and J lost 7, with 5 bases in between. The CDR3 has 12 residues. The CDR3 loop reads CASSLGGNTIYF. The CDR3 DNA follows: TGTGCCAGCAGTTTAGGGGGGAACACCATATATTTT.

The V call is TRBV2, the J call TRBJ2-1; a weak D match, TRBD1 (6 bases). The V and J ends lost 7 bases and 10 bases respectively, with 17 bases between them. The CDR3 sequence is 13 residues long. Germline V gives CDR1 SNHLY, CDR2 FYNNEI. CDR3 sequence: CASNWDTVLEQFF. Here the CDR3 DNA reads TGTGCCAGCAATTGGGACACCGTCTTAGAGCAGTTCTTC.